A single sample gave rise to the 17 T cell receptor beta chains below, sequenced in a study of a mutant IDH1 vaccine in newly diagnosed glioma. As to time point: baseline, week 1 (first vaccination visit). Treatment noted: pre-vaccination baseline after standard-of-care therapy. Only in-frame clones appear in the TCRdb table, and some are missing; sequencing was by immunoSEQ multiplex PCR. Among about 34,000 clones listed, 65% to 80% were seen once. The starting material was peripheral blood mononuclear cells (PBMCs), obtained from a glioma patient treated with radiotherapy, temozolomide or both. These receptors were taken from a man in his forties or fifties with glioma. Some clones in this sample may be carry-over from other donors' samples.

The V gene is TRBV25-1, the J gene TRBJ1-5; tentatively, D is TRBD1 (6 bases). This CDR3 comprises 15 residues. Germline V CDR1 and CDR2: MGHDK, SYGVNS. The ends were cut back, 6 bases at V and 0 bases at J, with 12 bases in the middle. CDR3: CASSGGADSNQPQHF. For the CDR3, the DNA is TGTGCCAGCAGCGGGGGGGCCGATAGCAATCAGCCCCAGCATTTT.

The chain carries TRBV6-5 and TRBJ2-4, with 8 nucleotides matching TRBD1. Germline CDR1 reads MNHEY; CDR2 reads SVGAGI. After removal of 5 bases from V and 8 bases from J, the junction contained 5 bases not matched to a gene. The CDR3 covers 13 residues. This chain's CDR3 is CASSRTGTDIQYF. In DNA form, the CDR3 reads TGTGCCAGCAGTCGGACAGGGACAGACATTCAGTACTTC.

The chain links TRBV15 to TRBJ2-5; D may match TRBD1 or TRBD2 (6 bases each). The CDR3 is 15 residues long. Germline CDR1 and CDR2: LNHNV and YYDKDF (reference sequence). Trimming cost V 3 bases and J 5 bases, with 16 bases left between them. The CDR3 DNA sequence: TGTGCCACCAGCAGCAGCAATGGGGGGCAGGAGACCCAGTACTTC. Protein product: CATSSSNGGQETQYF.

The chain couples TRBV4-1 to TRBJ1-5, with D possibly matching TRBD1 (5 bases). Germline CDR1 MGHRA, CDR2 YSYEKL. The CDR3 extends over 14 amino acids. Trimming pared 4 bases from V and 6 bases from J, leaving 13 bases between. The CDR3 DNA sequence: TGCGCCAGCAGCCCGCCAGGGCGTAGTCAGCCCCAGCATTTT. Its translation is CASSPPGRSQPQHF.

The rearrangement uses TRBV29-1 and TRBJ2-7; possible D gene TRBD2, 6 bases. The germline gives CDR1 SQVTM, CDR2 ANQGSEA. The CDR3 consists of 14 residues. Trimming pared 7 bases from V and 2 bases from J, leaving 18 bases between. DNA for the CDR3: TGCAGCGCCGCCCCCGGGACTGTAACCTACGAGCAGTACTTC. Amino acids: CSAAPGTVTYEQYF.

This chain joins TRBV10-3 and TRBJ1-3; no definite D call. This CDR3 has 14 amino acids. The germline V gene has CDR1 ENHRY and CDR2 SYGVKD. V was pared by 0 bases and J by 2 bases, with 5 bases between. This CDR3 reads CAISESSPGNTIYF. CDR3 coding DNA: TGTGCCATCAGTGAGTCGTCCCCTGGAAACACCATATATTTT.

The V and J genes are TRBV6-6 and TRBJ1-3; D remains unclear. This CDR3 region has 14 residues. Trimming took 2 bases from V and 2 from J, leaving 7 bases between them. Germline V lookup: CDR1 MNHNY, CDR2 SVGAGI (reference sequence). The CDR3 loop reads CASSYLLAGNTIYF. CDR3 sequence (DNA): TGTGCCAGCAGTTACCTATTAGCTGGAAACACCATATATTTT.

The V call is TRBV6-1, the J call TRBJ2-7; 7 bases line up with TRBD1. V lost 4 bases, J lost 0 bases, and 9 bases stayed unmatched. This CDR3 is built from 16 residues. CDR1 and CDR2 from the germline V gene are MNHNS and SASEGT. Here the CDR3 DNA reads TGTGCCAGCAGTGCATCCGGGACAGTCCTCTCCTACGAGCAGTACTTC. This encodes CASSASGTVLSYEQYF.

In its sample, this clone was seen once. The chain carries TRBV11-2 and TRBJ2-1; maybe TRBD1 (6 bases). Germline CDR1 SGHAT, CDR2 FQNNGV. V shed 1 base and J shed 9 bases, with 10 bases lying between them. There are 13 residues in the CDR3. The CDR3 spells CASSLAGAGEQFF. For the CDR3, the DNA is TGTGCCAGCAGCTTAGCAGGGGCGGGTGAGCAGTTCTTC.

The chain couples TRBV6-6 to TRBJ2-3; no reliable D call. The ends were cut back, 5 bases at V and 10 bases at J, with 10 bases in the middle. Per germline, CDR1 MNHNY and CDR2 SVGAGI (reference sequence). This CDR3 region has 11 residues. This CDR3 is CASSPEEAQYF. CDR3 bases: TGTGCCAGCAGTCCGGAAGAGGCGCAGTATTTT.

The chain employs TRBV7-2 and TRBJ2-7; 9 bases map to TRBD1. Germline V gene lookup returns CDR1 SGHTA and CDR2 FQGNSA. The CDR3 runs 15 residues. V trimming: 4 bases; J trimming: 3 bases; junction bases outside the gene matches: 7. CDR3 sequence: CASSSGQGQLYEQYF. CDR3 DNA sequence: TGTGCCAGCAGCTCGGGACAGGGTCAACTCTACGAGCAGTACTTC.

This sequence joins TRBV7-2 and TRBJ1-5; D is unresolved. The CDR3 is 13 residues long. Germline CDR1 SGHTA, CDR2 FQGNSA. V was clipped by 5 bases and J by 3 bases, with 8 bases between them. Here the CDR3 reads CASSPDYNQPQHF. For the CDR3, the DNA is TGTGCCAGCAGCCCAGATTACAATCAGCCCCAGCATTTT. Based on the CDR3 plus reference TRBV7-2 and TRBJ1-5, the full variable domain is GAGVSQSPSNKVTEKGKDVELRCDPISGHTALYWYRQSLGQGLEFLIYFQGNSAPDKSGLPSDRFSAERTGGSVSTLTIQRTQQEDSAVYLCASSPDYNQPQHFGDGTRLSIL.

The table lists this clone with a count of one. For the CDR3, the DNA is TGTGCCAGCAGCGCCGGACAGGGGGCACCCGGGGAGCTGTTTTTT. The encoded protein is CASSAGQGAPGELFF. This chain joins TRBV9 and TRBJ2-2, with 11 bases fitting TRBD1. Trimming cost V 3 bases and J 6 bases; bases outside gene matches: 4. Germline V CDR1 and CDR2: SGDLS, YYNGEE. The CDR3 totals 15 residues.

The V call is TRBV7-2, the J call TRBJ2-5; D is possibly TRBD2 (7 bases). V was shortened by 9 bases and J by 5 bases, with 16 bases between the two germline ends. Per the germline V gene, CDR1 is SGHTA and CDR2 is FQGNSA. CDR3 length: 13 amino acids. The CDR3: CASMGGAGETQYF. Written as DNA, the CDR3 is TGTGCCAGTATGGGGGGGGCCGGGGAGACCCAGTACTTC.

This clone was seen a few times. The chain joins TRBV9 to TRBJ1-4; D is uncertain. V was pared by 0 bases and J by 7 bases, with 7 bases between. Germline CDR1 and CDR2: SGDLS and YYNGEE. This CDR3 contains 13 residues. In nucleotides, the CDR3 is TGTGCCAGCAGCGTAGGGGAGGCTGAAAAACTGTTTTTT. Amino acids: CASSVGEAEKLFF.

The table lists this clone with a few counts. The CDR3 spells CATSRKPRGTEAFF. The CDR3 DNA reads as TGTGCCACCAGCAGAAAACCCAGGGGTACTGAAGCTTTCTTT. This chain connects TRBV15 to TRBJ1-1, with D perhaps TRBD1 (6 bases). This CDR3 has 14 amino acids. Trimming took off 2 bases at V and 5 bases at J, with 12 bases between the two ends. The V gene's germline CDR1 is LNHNV and CDR2 YYDKDF (reference sequence).

This clone was detected once. The chain has TRBV5-1 and TRBJ1-6, with unresolved D. The CDR3 extends over 16 amino acids. V was pared by 0 bases and J by 5 bases, with 12 bases between. CDR1 SGHRS and CDR2 YFSETQ come from the germline V gene. The CDR3 sequence: CASSLAPDRNNSPLHF. The DNA of the CDR3 is TGCGCCAGCAGCTTGGCGCCCGACCGCAATAATTCACCCCTCCACTTT.